This T cell receptor beta chain was recovered during a study of Graves' ophthalmopathy and Graves' hyperthyroidism listed by TCRdb under 2018. Regarding the complete study: Peripheral blood was collected at initial diagnosis, prior to any treatment. The study used TCR beta repertoire signatures to distinguish Graves' ophthalmopathy from Graves' hyperthyroidism and to predict progression to ophthalmopathy. In total, some 130 blood samples were TCR-sequenced: 40 to 45 ophthalmopathy, 75 hyperthyroidism and some 17 hyperthyroidism-to-ophthalmopathy patients. To explore V-J signatures distinguishing ophthalmopathy from hyperthyroidism, a discovery set of 100 patients (roughly 45 ophthalmopathy, roughly 60 stable hyperthyroidism) was enrolled. An independent validation cohort comprised some 19 hyperthyroidism patients and over 15 patients who later progressed from hyperthyroidism to ophthalmopathy. T-cell repertoires of thyroid tissue and blood were compared in more than 5 hyperthyroidism patients. Following sample collection, hyperthyroidism patients were given methimazole at a starting dose of 30 mg daily, and ophthalmopathy patients were given high-dose intravenous methylprednisolone. For training and testing, the roughly 100 patients in the discovery cohort were randomly divided in a 7:3 ratio.

This clonotype came up many times. The antigen this receptor binds is unknown. No much larger clonotype is one base removed from it; base qualities were not supplied. CDR1 SEHNR and CDR2 FQNEAQ were looked up in the germline V gene (reference sequence). At the junction V is shortened by 3 bases and J by 4 bases, with 16 bases in between. The CDR3 goes from the cysteine to the phenylalanine over 15 residues. The retained sequence is limited to the CDR3, 45 bases, with the frame set at the first base. Ophthalmopathy patients were characterized by moderately to severely active disease, a Clinical Activity Score of at least 3, a NOSPECS grade of at least 4, and a disease duration under 3 months. Patients were excluded if they had other autoimmune diseases, uncontrolled infections, pregnancy or lactation. Diagnosis relied on clinical symptoms, serum thyroxine, TRAb, thyroid ultrasound and orbital computed tomography. PBMCs were isolated from about 10 ml of fresh peripheral blood by Ficoll-Paque density gradient centrifugation. Total RNA was extracted with Trizol reagent and quality-checked on an Agilent 2100 Bioanalyzer.

TCR beta CDR3 regions were amplified from RNA transcripts for repertoire sequencing. The first round of RT-PCR was done with HTBI primers and the Qiagen OneStep RT-PCR kit, and was followed by a second round of multiplex PCR, then size selection and purification. Libraries were sequenced on an Illumina HiSeq2000 using paired-end 100 bp reads. Concerning the study's data processing: Reads were processed with SOAPnuke, discarding reads with adapters, uncalled bases, mean Phred below 15, or no exact constant-primer or identifier match. High-quality paired reads were merged with COPE v1.2.5. Unique nucleotide sequences were defined as clonotypes and aligned to IMGT TRB V, D and J references using MiTCR v1.1. Only V-J combinations with frequency above 0.0001 were analysed, covering more than 99% of repertoires. For each V-J combination, a TCR clonal expansion and chaos score was defined as F50 clonal expansion divided by the chaos observed in the TCRdist matrix. Features were reduced by Welch's t-statistics and random forest to approximately 13 V-J combinations, which fed a naive Bayes classifier. The Morisita-Horn index was used to measure how similar the thyroid and blood repertoires were. TCRdb ran its own pipeline on the public reads, namely fastp trimming at Q25 and MiXCR clone calling, and kept in-frame beta chains. Rows matching on CDR3 protein sequence are summarized as one entry with the most common DNA and genes. The V and J calls follow TCRdb's processing rather than the paper's. A total of about 400,000 distinct CDR3 sequences appear in this sample, around 20% of them only once. The biggest ten clones account for roughly 1.6% of the sample.

The research as a whole found: Sample size was not statistically predetermined, and group allocation was not concealed from the investigators. Most of the expanded thyroid clonotypes with a frequency above 0.001 were also detected in blood, and it was suggested that the thyroid immune response may be reflected by blood repertoires. Ophthalmopathy was separated from stable hyperthyroidism by the 13-signature model with roughly 87% sensitivity and 81% to 84% specificity in cross-validation and with 80%/75% in the test set. In validation, the model predicted ophthalmopathy progression with 55% to 71% sensitivity and approximately 75% specificity; approximately 12 predicted patients were CT-confirmed with GO in a median of 6.5 months.

The sequenced sample was peripheral blood. The chain couples TRBV7-9 to TRBJ2-7; the D gene is possibly TRBD1, with 6 bases matching. This receptor was obtained from a woman in her late teens or twenties with Graves' ophthalmopathy. Donor details come from another sample of the same person, matched by shared clones. The sequenced DNA: TGTGCCAGCAGCTTTATTTCTACCAGGGGATACGAGCAGTACTTC. Its protein reads: CASSFISTRGYEQYF.